A single T cell receptor beta chain is shown here with its context. This entry is derived from a study of shared T cell receptors in the human thymus. TCRdb keeps only in-frame clones here, not all; method: immunoSEQ multiplex PCR. The table has about 710,000 clones, more than 75% seen once. V was clipped by 8 bases and J by 0 bases, with 11 bases between them. This CDR3 spans 13 amino acids. Germline values: CDR1 LNHNV, CDR2 YYDKDF (reference sequence). The same sample was also studied in work on human thymus T cells.

Sequenced sample: thymocytes. The source is a boy in the first two years of life with a congenital heart defect. V is TRBV15 and J is TRBJ2-7; D is perhaps TRBD2 (5 bases). As DNA, the CDR3 is TGTGCCACCGGCCACGAGGGCTCCTACGAGCAGTACTTC. Amino acids: CATGHEGSYEQYF.